Below, one T cell receptor (beta chain) is given with its context. The data are from a study of technical replicates of blood from several donors. Sequencing was performed with immunoSEQ multiplex PCR; in TCRdb, only in-frame clones are kept and a portion is missing. The sample contains 75,000 to 100,000 clones, approximately 94% of which appear only once. The V gene lost 1 base and the J gene lost 0 bases, with 9 bases spanning the gap. Germline V gives CDR1 PRHDT, CDR2 FYEKMQ (reference sequence). The CDR3 is 15 amino acids. The TCR originated in a human donor in good health. What was sequenced was T cells isolated from PBMCs. This chain connects TRBV13 to TRBJ1-2; D gene unclear. The CDR3 sequence is CASSLDSRANYGYTF. As DNA, the CDR3 is TGTGCCAGCAGCTTAGACAGTCGAGCTAACTATGGCTACACCTTC. The whole variable domain, filled in from reference TRBV13 and TRBJ1-2, reads AAGVIQSPRHLIKEKRETATLKCYPIPRHDTVYWYQQGPGQDPQFLISFYEKMQSDKGSIPDRFSAQQFSDYHSELNMSSLELGDSALYFCASSLDSRANYGYTFGSGTRLTVV.